The 8 T cell receptor beta chains in this list originate from one sample, sequenced in a study of vaccination effects on CD4 cells after COVID-19. These receptors lack a known antigen. With approximately 10 days of culture completed, CD4+ T cells were isolated. Either the BNT162b2 or mRNA-1273 vaccine was given to participants in two doses. The table came from immunoSEQ multiplex PCR; TCRdb's copy has only in-frame clones and leaves some out. Altogether tens of thousands of clones are present, over 70% being singletons, with the ten largest covering under 2.5%. Material: CD4+ T cells from PBMCs cultured without peptide, obtained after COVID-19 vaccination. All receptors derive from a human donor who received a COVID-19 vaccine.

The V call is TRBV19, the J call TRBJ2-5; 7 bases fit TRBD1. CDR3 length: 15 amino acids. Per germline, CDR1 LNHDA and CDR2 SQIVND (reference sequence). The junction had 7 bases not matched to a gene; V was cut back by 4 bases and J by 2 bases. CDR3 sequence (DNA): TGTGCCAGTAGTACCTGGGACAGATCACAAGAGACCCAGTACTTC. This sequence encodes CASSTWDRSQETQYF.

The CDR3, as DNA: TGTGCCAGCAGCCCCCTTAGGGCCACCGGGAGCTCTGGAAACACCATATATTTT. Protein: CASSPLRATGSSGNTIYF. This chain joins TRBV28 and TRBJ1-3; D ambiguous. V was trimmed by 6 bases and J by 0 bases, leaving 21 bases between them. Per germline, CDR1 MDHEN and CDR2 SYDVKM. The CDR3 length is 18 residues.

The J gene is TRBJ2-7, the V gene TRBV6-5; D is possibly TRBD1 (6 bases). The germline V gene has CDR1 MNHEY and CDR2 SVGAGI. This CDR3 is built from 15 residues. The V gene lost 6 bases and the J gene lost 6 bases, with 21 bases spanning the gap. The CDR3 DNA follows: TGTGCCAGCAGGGACCCTACCAGGACAGCCTTCGAGCAGTACGTC. Amino acids: CASRDPTRTAFEQYV.

This clone was found a few times. The V and J genes are TRBV5-5 and TRBJ2-5; D may correspond to TRBD1 or TRBD2 (8 bases each). The CDR3 is 16 residues long. V gave up 10 bases and J gave up 2 bases, with 24 bases separating them. Germline-derived CDR1 and CDR2 are SGHKS and YYEKEE (reference sequence). CDR3 in DNA: TGTGCCTCGGGGGGGCATCCGGGACAGGATCAAGAGACCCAGTACTTC. This translates into CASGGHPGQDQETQYF.

This clone was seen only a few times. The chain recombines TRBV7-9 with TRBJ1-6; maybe TRBD1 (6 bases). This CDR3 has 14 amino acids. V was cut by 4 bases and J by 7 bases, with 11 bases left in between. The germline CDR1 and CDR2 sequences are SEHNR and FQNEAQ (reference sequence). The CDR3 sequence is CASSSGQDNSPLHF. The CDR3 nucleotides are TGTGCCAGCAGCTCGGGACAAGACAATTCACCCCTCCACTTT.

The chain employs TRBV30 and TRBJ1-6; D gene unclear. The CDR3 has 14 amino acids. The germline V gene encodes CDR1 GTSNPN and CDR2 SVGIG (reference sequence). V was cut by 4 bases and J by 10 bases, with 17 bases left in between. This chain's CDR3 is CAWTRSGVGSPLHF. DNA for the CDR3: TGTGCCTGGACCCGATCCGGGGTAGGGTCACCCCTCCACTTT. Supplemented by reference TRBV30 and TRBJ1-6, the full variable domain reads SQTIHQWPATLVQPVGSPLSLECTVEGTSNPNLYWYRQAAGRGLQLLFYSVGIGQISSEVPQNLSASRPQDRQFILSSKKLLLSDSGFYLCAWTRSGVGSPLHFGNGTRLTVT.

The chain couples TRBV6-5 to TRBJ1-2; D remains unclear. The ends were cut back, 2 bases at V and 0 bases at J, with 10 bases in the middle. The CDR3 contains 15 residues. CDR1 and CDR2 from the germline V gene are MNHEY and SVGAGI. The CDR3 here is CASSYIARPNYGYTF. For the CDR3, the DNA is TGTGCCAGCAGTTACATAGCCCGACCTAACTATGGCTACACCTTC.

The table lists this clone with a count of one. The chain is built from TRBV10-1 and TRBJ2-1; TRBD2 aligns across 10 bases. CDR1 and CDR2 (germline): WNHNN, SYGVQD (reference sequence). With 2 bases clipped from V and 3 bases from J, the junction kept 4 bases outside the gene matches. The CDR3 consists of 16 residues. Here the CDR3 reads CASSEGVAGGYNEQFF. CDR3 in DNA: TGCGCCAGCAGTGAGGGTGTAGCGGGGGGCTACAATGAGCAGTTCTTC.